This is a list of T cell receptor beta chains from one sample in a study of OX40 agonist ivuxolimab in advanced cancers. Clones were sequenced by immunoSEQ multiplex PCR, and TCRdb holds only the in-frame ones, with some missing. Counted here are 70,000 or so clones, around 90% occurring once; the ten biggest clones make up about 10%. The starting material was CD4+ or CD8+ T cells sorted from blood, obtained in a trial of the OX40 agonist ivuxolimab. Receptors originate from an adult with an advanced solid tumor such as melanoma, head and neck, liver or kidney cancer. The CDR3 runs from the conserved cysteine through the conserved F or W. A D gene is named only where the DNA matches it firmly. The size field is filled for only some rows; it gives once, few, many or a size class.

d_call clone_size j_call cdr3_length v_call cdr3_aa cdr3_nt
- once TRBJ2-3 12 TRBV19 CASSIGTDTQYF TGTGCCAGTAGTATCGGTACAGATACGCAGTATTTT
TRBD2 - TRBJ2-1 16 TRBV7-8 CASSLEGSGRVGEQFF TGTGCCAGCAGCTTAGAAGGTAGCGGGAGGGTGGGTGAGCAGTTCTTC
TRBD2 - TRBJ2-2 17 TRBV18 CASSPPMLAVSRTELFF TGTGCCAGCTCACCACCGATGCTAGCGGTTAGTCGGACGGAGCTGTTTTTT
TRBD2 - TRBJ2-3 17 TRBV28 CASSTSGRAGLTDTQYF TGTGCCAGCAGCACGAGCGGGAGGGCAGGATTGACAGATACGCAGTATTTT
- - TRBJ2-7 16 TRBV7-8 CASSLVPGSHSYEQYF TGTGCCAGCAGCTTAGTCCCAGGGAGCCACAGCTACGAGCAGTACTTC
TRBD1 - TRBJ1-1 10 TRBV30 CAWAGQEAFF TGTGCCTGGGCGGGACAGGAAGCTTTCTTT
- - TRBJ1-3 15 TRBV7-8 CASSLAQGAGNTIYF TGTGCCAGCAGCTTAGCGCAGGGCGCTGGAAACACCATATATTTT
TRBD1 few TRBJ2-4 14 TRBV7-8 CASSPDRGWSIQYF TGTGCCAGCAGCCCGGACAGGGGATGGAGCATTCAGTACTTC
TRBD1 - TRBJ2-7 14 TRBV6-6 CASSYRDRGPEQYF TGTGCCAGCAGTTATCGAGACAGGGGTCCCGAGCAGTACTTC
TRBD2 - TRBJ2-1 15 TRBV11-3 CASSFLSGSTSEQFF TGTGCCAGCAGCTTTCTCAGCGGGAGTACAAGTGAGCAGTTCTTC
- - TRBJ2-3 14 TRBV4-2 CASSQELRTDTQYF TGTGCCAGCAGCCAAGAACTACGCACAGATACGCAGTATTTT
- - TRBJ1-1 14 TRBV18 CASSTSGPSVEAFF TGTGCCAGCTCAACCTCGGGACCCTCGGTGGAAGCTTTCTTT
- - TRBJ2-7 13 TRBV7-6 CASSWNGAYEQYF TGTGCCAGCAGCTGGAACGGGGCCTACGAGCAGTACTTC
- - TRBJ1-5 12 TRBV18 CASSRGNQAQHF TGTGCCAGCTCACGTGGAAATCAGGCCCAGCATTTT
- - TRBJ2-7 14 TRBV5-6 CASSFFGQRREQYF TGTGCCAGCAGCTTCTTCGGCCAACGCAGGGAGCAGTACTTC
TRBD1 - TRBJ2-2 14 TRBV2 CASGDRGNTGELFF TGTGCCAGCGGCGACAGGGGGAACACCGGGGAGCTGTTTTTT
- - TRBJ1-5 13 TRBV5-8 CASSLIRKQPQHF TGTGCCAGCAGCTTGATTCGGAAACAGCCCCAGCATTTT
- - TRBJ2-3 12 TRBV18 CASSPGADTQYF TGTGCCAGCTCACCAGGGGCGGATACGCAGTATTTT
- once TRBJ2-7 11 TRBV20-1 CSAWLAGEQYF TGCAGTGCGTGGCTCGCGGGGGAGCAGTACTTC
- medium-sized TRBJ2-7 14 TRBV21-1 CASSRGLAAYEQYF TGTGCCAGCAGCAGGGGACTAGCGGCCTACGAGCAGTACTTC
TRBD1 - TRBJ1-3 16 TRBV4-3 CASSHGAGQGGNTIYF TGCGCCAGCAGCCACGGGGCTGGACAGGGAGGAAACACCATATATTTT
TRBD2 - TRBJ2-7 14 TRBV27 CASSKTSGPYEQYF TGTGCCAGCAGTAAGACTAGCGGTCCCTACGAGCAGTACTTC
- - TRBJ2-2 15 TRBV7-9 CASSPKRGNTGELFF TGTGCCAGCAGCCCTAAGCGTGGGAACACCGGGGAGCTGTTTTTT
- - TRBJ1-5 12 TRBV30 CAWSDLDQPQHF TGTGCCTGGAGTGACTTGGATCAGCCCCAGCATTTT
- - TRBJ2-1 15 TRBV27 CASSFVSNPDNEQFF TGTGCCAGCAGTTTCGTTTCTAACCCAGACAATGAGCAGTTCTTC
TRBD1 - TRBJ1-6 15 TRBV9 CASSARTGDYSPLHF TGTGCCAGCAGCGCACGGACAGGGGATTATTCACCCCTCCACTTT
- - TRBJ1-5 14 TRBV28 CASSPLGAIQPQHF TGTGCCAGCAGTCCCCTCGGAGCCATTCAGCCCCAGCATTTT
- once TRBJ2-5 15 TRBV4-3 CASSQDADPRETQYF TGCGCCAGCAGCCAAGATGCCGATCCCCGAGAGACCCAGTACTTC